These T cell receptor beta chains were read from a single sample in a study of CD8+ T cells in alopecia areata. Repertoires were generated with immunoSEQ multiplex PCR, while TCRdb's copy carries only in-frame clones and drops some. The repertoire has some 200,000 clones, around 58% of them found once; the top ten carry around 12%. The sequencing here drew on CD8+ T cells sorted from blood, taken at week 24, from a patient treated with tofacitinib. The origin of the receptors is a human donor with alopecia areata. The CDR3 runs from the conserved cysteine through the conserved F or W. A D gene is named only where the DNA matches it firmly. Not all rows give a size; the values are once, few, many and, for expanded clones, a class.

clone_size j_call d_call v_call cdr3_aa cdr3_nt
few TRBJ2-7 . TRBV6-5 CASSPDRPYEQYF TGTGCCAGCAGTCCTGACCGGCCCTACGAGCAGTACTTC
. TRBJ1-4 . TRBV4-1 CASRRTVGVNEKLFF TGCGCCAGCAGGCGAACGGTAGGAGTCAATGAAAAACTGTTTTTT
. TRBJ2-1 TRBD2 TRBV7-9 CASSSSVGGGRYNEQFF TGTGCCAGCAGCTCTTCTGTAGGCGGGGGGCGATACAATGAGCAGTTCTTC
few TRBJ1-2 TRBD1 TRBV19 CASSRDRGPVGYTF TGTGCCAGTAGTCGAGACAGGGGGCCGGTGGGCTACACCTTC
. TRBJ1-2 . TRBV12-5 CASGSSEGGYTF TGTGCTAGTGGTTCGTCCGAAGGGGGCTACACCTTC
. TRBJ1-2 TRBD1 TRBV13 CASSFTLDRANYGYTF TGTGCCAGCAGCTTTACCCTGGACAGGGCTAACTATGGCTACACCTTC
. TRBJ2-6 TRBD1 TRBV7-9 CASSMGQGLSGANVLTF TGTGCCAGCAGCATGGGACAGGGACTCTCTGGGGCCAACGTCCTGACTTTC
. TRBJ2-3 TRBD1 TRBV2 CASNRGTASTDTQYF TGTGCCAGCAACAGGGGAACGGCTAGCACAGATACGCAGTATTTT
. TRBJ2-5 . TRBV27 CASGGGGKQETQYF TGTGCCAGCGGAGGGGGCGGAAAACAAGAGACCCAGTACTTC
few TRBJ2-7 TRBD1 TRBV6-6 CASSRRGQGGDEQYF TGTGCCAGCAGTAGGAGGGGACAGGGGGGGGACGAGCAGTACTTC
few TRBJ1-6 . TRBV6-5 CASSYFSGNSPLHF TGTGCCAGCAGTTACTTCAGCGGAAATTCACCCCTCCACTTT
. TRBJ1-5 . TRBV4-1 CASSQPGINQPQHF TGCGCCAGCAGCCAACCCGGGATCAATCAGCCCCAGCATTTT
. TRBJ2-7 TRBD1 TRBV5-1 CASSPDRAFSYEQYF TGCGCCAGCAGCCCGGACAGGGCCTTCTCCTACGAGCAGTACTTC
. TRBJ2-5 . TRBV30 CAWNVDYPQETQYF TGTGCCTGGAACGTGGACTACCCCCAAGAGACCCAGTACTTC
few TRBJ2-1 TRBD2 TRBV29-1 CSVPDPSGGANEQFF TGCAGCGTCCCCGACCCCAGCGGGGGTGCCAATGAGCAGTTCTTC